Shown below are 23 T cell receptor beta chains from a single sample sequenced in a study of circulating tumor DNA in untreated peripheral T-cell lymphoma. Only in-frame clones appear in the TCRdb table, and some are missing; sequencing was by immunoSEQ multiplex PCR. The data contain 2,000 or so clones, about 90% of them singletons. Sequences were obtained from cell-free DNA from blood serum. These receptors came from a human donor with peripheral T-cell lymphoma.

The chain employs TRBV25-1 and TRBJ1-1, with 10 nucleotides matching TRBD1. J gave up 9 bases and V 2 bases, and 9 bases lay outside the gene matches. CDR1 MGHDK and CDR2 SYGVNS come from the germline V gene. CDR3 size: 15 residues. Here the CDR3 reads CASSEAGTGAPQAFF. The CDR3, as DNA: TGTGCCAGCAGTGAAGCCGGGACAGGGGCCCCCCAAGCTTTCTTT. The entire variable domain, with the rest obtained from reference TRBV25-1 and TRBJ1-1, is as follows: EADIYQTPRYLVIGTGKKITLECSQTMGHDKMYWYQQDPGMELHLIHYSYGVNSTEKGDLSSESTVSRIRTEHFPLTLESARPSHTSQYLCASSEAGTGAPQAFFGQGTRLTVV.

The chain recombines TRBV7-8 with TRBJ2-2, with 9 bases matching TRBD1. Trimming cost V 5 bases and J 5 bases; bases outside gene matches: 9. CDR1 SGHVS and CDR2 FQNEAQ come from the germline V gene. There are 16 residues in the CDR3. Written as DNA, the CDR3 is TGTGCCAGCAGCAAACAGGGGGCCATTCAAACCGGGGAGCTGTTTTTT. Translating gives CASSKQGAIQTGELFF.

The chain employs TRBV5-1 and TRBJ1-1; D is unresolved. The germline V and J ends were trimmed by 0 bases and 0 bases, with 12 bases remaining between them. Looked up from germline, CDR1 is SGHRS and CDR2 is YFSETQ. The CDR3 consists of 16 residues. The CDR3 loop is CASSLVGRFMNTEAFF. As DNA, the CDR3 is TGCGCCAGCAGCTTGGTAGGCAGGTTCATGAACACTGAAGCTTTCTTT.

The V gene is TRBV5-5, the J gene TRBJ2-3, with 8 bases that match TRBD2. Trimming cost V 6 bases and J 3 bases; bases outside gene matches: 12. Looked up from germline, CDR1 is SGHKS and CDR2 is YYEKEE (reference sequence). This CDR3 has 16 amino acids. The CDR3 loop is CASTRGGGGQTDTQYF. The CDR3 DNA reads TGTGCCAGCACCCGGGGGGGCGGGGGTCAGACAGATACGCAGTATTTT.

This clone was recorded a few times. The gene calls are TRBV19 and TRBJ1-6, with 10 positions matching TRBD1. The V gene end was trimmed by 6 bases and the J gene end by 7 bases; junction bases not matched to a gene: 6. Germline V gene data show CDR1 as LNHDA and CDR2 as SQIVND (reference sequence). This CDR3 region has 15 residues. The CDR3 loop reads CASRYAGQGNSPLHF. The DNA for the CDR3 is TGTGCCAGTAGGTACGCGGGACAGGGGAATTCACCCCTCCACTTT.

CDR3 DNA: TGTGCCACGGCCTTTTACAGGGGGCCCATGTACGAGCAGTACTTC. As protein: CATAFYRGPMYEQYF. V gene TRBV19 combines with J gene TRBJ2-7; 9 bases line up with TRBD1. Losses at the gene ends were 10 bases for V and 4 bases for J; bases not matched to a gene: 14. This CDR3 contains 15 residues. Germline values: CDR1 LNHDA, CDR2 SQIVND (reference sequence).

The gene calls are TRBV6-1 and TRBJ1-1, with a possible D match to TRBD1 (5 bases). CDR1 is MNHNS and CDR2 is SASEGT in the germline V gene. V dropped 6 bases and J dropped 5 bases, with 7 bases sitting between them. This CDR3 comprises 11 residues. In DNA, the CDR3 is TGTGCCAGCAGGGGGGGTACTGAAGCTTTCTTT. This translates into CASRGGTEAFF.

This chain uses TRBV5-6 with TRBJ1-1; D is unresolved. Per germline, CDR1 SGHDT and CDR2 YYEEEE. The germline V and J ends were trimmed by 7 bases and 5 bases, with 18 bases remaining between them. The CDR3 has 14 residues. CDR3 in amino acids: CASSSIGRGTEAFF. CDR3 nucleotides: TGTGCCAGCTCCTCAATCGGCCGTGGGACTGAAGCTTTCTTT.

This clone was detected only once. This chain uses TRBV7-2 with TRBJ2-7; D gene unclear. Trimming cost V 2 bases and J 2 bases, with 4 bases left between them. The CDR3 contains 12 residues. Per germline, CDR1 SGHTA and CDR2 FQGNSA. CDR3 bases: TGTGCCAGCAGCTTATCCACCTACGAGCAGTACTTC. It translates to CASSLSTYEQYF.

This rearrangement joins TRBV6-4 to TRBJ2-2; D may be TRBD1 (5 bases). Germline loops: CDR1 MRHNA, CDR2 SNTAGT. V lost 5 bases to trimming and J lost 5 bases, with 12 bases between them. The length of the CDR3 is 14 residues. Written as DNA, the CDR3 is TGTGCCAGCAGTCCAGACACAGGAACCGGGGAGCTGTTTTTT. This translates into CASSPDTGTGELFF.

The V gene is TRBV4-2, the J gene TRBJ1-1, with D maybe TRBD1 (5 bases). This CDR3 has 11 residues. The V end lost 4 bases, the J end lost 8 bases, and 8 bases lay between the germline ends. Germline-derived CDR1 and CDR2 are LGHNA and YNFKEQ. The CDR3 here is CASSRGPEAFF. CDR3 bases: TGTGCCAGCAGCCGGGGACCCGAAGCTTTCTTT.

A single count supports this clone. The CDR3 loop reads CASGGTESSYGYTF. DNA of the CDR3: TGCGCCAGCGGCGGAACGGAGTCTTCCTATGGCTACACCTTC. The chain has TRBV5-1 and TRBJ1-2; D remains ambiguous. The CDR3 spans 14 residues. From germline, CDR1 is SGHRS and CDR2 YFSETQ. Trimming pared 7 bases from V and 4 bases from J, leaving 17 bases between.

CDR3 region: CASSFGGDSGNTIYF. DNA of the CDR3: TGCGCCAGCAGCTTCGGCGGGGACAGCGGAAACACCATATATTTT. The chain links TRBV5-1 to TRBJ1-3; 7 bases fit TRBD1. Germline V lookup: CDR1 SGHRS, CDR2 YFSETQ. Trimming cost V 2 bases and J 4 bases; bases outside gene matches: 6. The CDR3 loop spans 15 amino acids.

The chain has TRBV6-1 and TRBJ2-1, with D unclear. The V gene's germline CDR1 is MNHNS and CDR2 SASEGT. V shed 7 bases and J shed 0 bases, with 10 bases lying between them. The CDR3 is made up of 14 amino acids. CDR3 residues: CASTLLSSYNEQFF. The CDR3 nucleotides are TGTGCCAGCACCCTTCTTAGCTCCTACAATGAGCAGTTCTTC.

The chain links TRBV11-2 to TRBJ2-5, with a tentative D call TRBD2 (5 bases). The CDR3 is 15 residues long. Germline CDR1 and CDR2: SGHAT and FQNNGV. V lost 1 base and J lost 4, with 13 bases in between. The CDR3 region is CASSLGGGYRETQYF. The DNA of the CDR3 is TGTGCCAGCAGCTTAGGCGGCGGGTACCGAGAGACCCAGTACTTC. Drawing the rest from reference TRBV11-2 and TRBJ2-5, the complete variable domain is EAGVAQSPRYKIIEKRQSVAFWCNPISGHATLYWYQQILGQGPKLLIQFQNNGVVDDSQLPKDRFSAERLKGVDSTLKIQPAKLEDSAVYLCASSLGGGYRETQYFGPGTRLLVL.

V is TRBV19 and J is TRBJ2-3; D gene ambiguous. There are 13 residues in the CDR3. Between the trimmed V and J ends, which lost 5 bases and 4 bases, there was a span of 10 bases. Germline assignment: CDR1 LNHDA and CDR2 SQIVND (reference sequence). The CDR3 nucleotides read TGTGCCAGTAGTCTTCAAGGGTCAGATACGCAGTATTTT. Residues: CASSLQGSDTQYF.

This clone was seen a single time. V is TRBV5-6 and J is TRBJ1-1; weak D call: TRBD1 (5 bases). Germline V gene sequence: CDR1 SGHDT, CDR2 YYEEEE. V was pared by 0 bases and J by 2 bases, with 17 bases between. The CDR3 totals 17 residues. The CDR3 sequence is CASSLALDSRGNTEAFF. DNA for the CDR3: TGTGCCAGCAGCTTGGCCCTGGACTCAAGGGGTAACACTGAAGCTTTCTTT.

The rearrangement links TRBV7-8 to TRBJ1-5; TRBD1 agrees at 7 bases. Germline V gene data show CDR1 as SGHVS and CDR2 as FQNEAQ. This CDR3 has 18 residues. V shed 5 bases, J shed 4 bases, and the junction held 17 bases outside the gene matches. The CDR3 DNA sequence: TGTGCCAGCAGCCCTCAACCGACAGGGAGAAACCAAAATCAGCCCCAGCATTTT. It specifies CASSPQPTGRNQNQPQHF.

This clone has just one count. The genes are TRBV28 and TRBJ2-7; D call uncertain. Trimming removed 5 bases at V and 4 bases at J, with 6 bases between. The CDR3 consists of 11 residues. Germline CDR1 and CDR2: MDHEN and SYDVKM. The CDR3 DNA reads as TGTGCCAGCAGTGTGTGGTACGAGCAGTACTTC. Translation gives CASSVWYEQYF.

This clone was seen a handful of times. The rearrangement links TRBV6-6 to TRBJ2-7; 8 bases are a match to TRBD1. Germline loops: CDR1 MNHNY, CDR2 SVGAGI (reference sequence). V trimming: 7 bases; J trimming: 2 bases; junction bases outside the gene matches: 7. The CDR3 totals 14 residues. The CDR3 here is CASTKRDRPYEQYF. Here the CDR3 DNA reads TGTGCCAGCACCAAACGGGACAGGCCCTACGAGCAGTACTTC.

The rearrangement links TRBV21-1 to TRBJ1-1; no check of the table's D call, TRBD1, against the DNA was made. TRBV21-1 is flagged as a pseudogene. There are 18 residues in the CDR3. CDR3 nucleotides: TGTGCCAGCAGCAAAGACGCAGGCCGCTCCCCTTCTAACACTGAAGCTTTCTTT. Amino acid sequence: CASSKDAGRSPSNTEAFF.

J is TRBJ1-2 and V is TRBV6-6; 9 bases are a match to TRBD1. J lost 5 bases, V lost 5 bases, and 9 bases had no gene match. Looked up from germline, CDR1 is MNHNY and CDR2 is SVGAGI (reference sequence). There are 15 residues in the CDR3. The CDR3 is CASSQRRQGEYGYTF. CDR3 sequence (DNA): TGTGCCAGCAGTCAACGGAGACAGGGGGAATATGGCTACACCTTC.

V usage is TRBV27 and J usage is TRBJ1-2; D is possibly TRBD1 (5 bases). Per germline, CDR1 MNHEY and CDR2 SMNVEV (reference sequence). There are 14 residues in the CDR3. Trimming pared 3 bases from V and 4 bases from J, leaving 12 bases between. DNA for the CDR3: TGTGCCAGCAGTTTTCTCGGACAAGGCTATGGCTACACCTTC. It specifies CASSFLGQGYGYTF.